This TCR beta chain derives from a study of CD8+ T cells in alopecia areata (dated by TCRdb to the late 2010s). In terms of the full investigation: To study T cell clonal expansion in alopecia areata, the researchers applied high-throughput TCRbeta sequencing to both the C3H/HeJ mouse model and human patients. TCRbeta CDR3 regions were amplified by immunoSEQ multiplex PCR with 35 Vbeta forward and 13 Jbeta reverse primers. Human TCRbeta sequencing covered scalp tissue and sorted CD4+ and CD8+ peripheral blood T cells from patchy and totalis/universalis alopecia areata patients and healthy controls. Scalp clonality was compared among normal scalp (n=4), patchy alopecia areata scalp (n=8), and alopecia totalis/universalis scalp (n=8). RNA was extracted with the PAXgene miRNA kit for fixed scalp, the miRNeasy kit for PBMCs, and the RNeasy kit for mouse skin.

The CDR1 and CDR2 encoded by the germline V gene are SNHLY and FYNNEI. Including the terminal cysteine and phenylalanine, the CDR3 comprises 16 residues. Only the CDR3 portion is preserved as DNA: 48 bases, with reading frame beginning at the first base. The junction shows trimming of 6 bases on V and 1 base on J, plus 18 bases between the germline ends. Worth noting for this clone: Which antigen it targets is not known. One base away there is no much larger clone; base qualities are not given.

Results the study describes overall, beyond this receptor: Unlike mouse skin, which is dominated by gammadelta T cells, normal human skin has resident alphabeta T cells that are also sequenced, and this complicates analysis of the scalp TCR repertoire. Shared TCR sequences between patients were less evident than in mice, which may be partly attributable to HLA diversity in the patient population. Higher clonality and more expanded CD8+ clones were observed in lesional scalp than in normal scalp, particularly in alopecia totalis/universalis, a finding suggestive of antigenic drive.

PBMCs were separated by density centrifugation and stained for CD3, CD4 and CD8, after which CD4+ and CD8+ T cells were sorted on a FACSAria. Scalp biopsies and blood samples were obtained from unaffected controls. Library method: the immunoSEQ multiplex PCR assay. RNA was extracted from all samples and reverse transcribed into cDNA, which served as template for TCR sequencing. SuperScript III was used to make first-strand cDNA, primed with a 2:1 mix of oligo-dT and random hexamers. A synthetic immune receptor repertoire was used to gauge amplification bias, and whatever bias remained was removed computationally. The original pipeline was this. Raw reads were preprocessed for error removal, and CDR3 was defined according to IMGT conventions as running from the conserved cysteine to phenylalanine. Clonality was computed as 1 minus the Shannon entropy, with the entropy normalized by log2 of the number of productive unique TCRs. Whether scalp clones were CD4 or CD8 was inferred by matching scalp TCRbeta sequences against CD4 and CD8 repertoires sorted from blood. TCRdb's version of the immuneACCESS table is confined to in-frame rearrangements and falls short of the full clone set. An unresolved V gene accounts for under half of the shortfall where checked; the remainder is of unknown origin. V, J and clone size reflect that table, while D and trimming were determined from the DNA. A total of 98,000 or so clones appear in this sample, around 59% of them only once. Less than 25% of the sample lies in the top ten.

The rearrangement joined TRBV2 to TRBJ1-1; TRBD1 is a weak D gene call, 6 bases matching. The clonotype originates from a human donor in good health. Material for sequencing was CD8+ T cells sorted from blood. The DNA sequence reads TGTGCCAGCAGCTTCACAGGGATGGGCGGGAACACTGAAGCTTTCTTT. Its protein product is CASSFTGMGGNTEAFF.